This entry lists 16 T cell receptor beta chains sequenced from one sample in a study of T cells in Graves' hyperthyroidism and ophthalmopathy. RNA transcripts served as the template for amplifying TCR beta CDR3 regions. When the TCR CDR3 underwent first-round RT-PCR, the HTBI primer set was used. TCRdb recomputed calls from the multiplex PCR reads with MiXCR, one row per CDR3 protein. This table holds roughly 500,000 distinct CDR3 sequences, roughly 23% found once. Sample: blood. All receptors come from a woman aged 70-85 years with Graves' ophthalmopathy.

This clonotype was picked up many times. This chain connects TRBV28 to TRBJ2-7; unclear D gene. Between the trimmed V and J ends, which lost 2 bases and 4 bases, there was a span of 9 bases. Germline lookup yields CDR1 MDHEN and CDR2 SYDVKM. This CDR3 has 13 residues. Here the CDR3 reads CASSLVVEYEQYF. In DNA, the CDR3 is TGTGCCAGCAGTTTAGTCGTAGAGTACGAGCAGTACTTC.

The rearrangement links TRBV7-3 to TRBJ2-3; TRBD1 agrees at 8 bases. This CDR3 spans 14 amino acids. The V segment lost 5 bases and the J segment 7 bases; nucleotides outside the gene matches: 8. The germline gives CDR1 SGHTA, CDR2 FQGTGA. The CDR3 DNA sequence: TGTGCCAGCAGCAGATACGGACAGGGAAATACGCAGTATTTT. Its protein is CASSRYGQGNTQYF.

This clonotype was seen a few times. The genes are TRBV20-1 and TRBJ2-5; 7 bases agree with TRBD1. Germline V gene data show CDR1 as DFQATT and CDR2 as SNEGSKA (reference sequence). The ends lost 3 bases at V and 2 bases at J; junction bases unmatched: 9. This CDR3 is 15 amino acids long. The CDR3 is CSARTGQALQETQYF. The CDR3 region has the DNA TGCAGTGCTAGGACAGGACAGGCCCTACAAGAGACCCAGTACTTC.

This clonotype was observed a few times. The chain combines TRBV6-5 with TRBJ2-7; 7 nucleotides agree with TRBD1. Germline V gives CDR1 MNHEY, CDR2 SVGAGI. Germline trimming cut 0 bases from V and 2 bases from J; bases unmatched to any gene: 13. The CDR3 spans 18 residues. CDR3 loop: CASSYSMGWTQGAYEQYF. Written as DNA, the CDR3 is TGTGCCAGCAGTTACTCGATGGGGTGGACTCAGGGGGCCTACGAGCAGTACTTC.

The table lists this clonotype with many counts. The gene calls are TRBV12-3 or TRBV12-4 and TRBJ1-1; 7 bases match TRBD1. Germline trimming cut 5 bases from V and 2 bases from J; bases unmatched to any gene: 5. The CDR3 runs 14 residues. The CDR3 DNA follows: TGTGCCAGCAGTCTCAGGGGGACTAACACTGAAGCTTTCTTT. Its protein product is CASSLRGTNTEAFF.

This clonotype was counted only a few times. V is TRBV18 and J is TRBJ1-4; no clear D. This CDR3 is 13 amino acids long. Germline CDR1 KGHSH, CDR2 LQKENI. The germline V and J ends were trimmed by 4 bases and 7 bases, with 10 bases remaining between them. This chain's CDR3 is CASSQEIGEKLFF. The DNA for the CDR3 is TGTGCCAGCTCACAGGAGATCGGTGAAAAACTGTTTTTT.

The CDR3 protein is CSARDFLAAPSYNEQFF. CDR3 DNA: TGCAGTGCTAGAGATTTCCTGGCGGCTCCCTCCTACAATGAGCAGTTCTTC. The genes are TRBV20-1 and TRBJ2-1; D gene unclear. V was trimmed by 0 bases and J by 0 bases, leaving 15 bases between them. Germline loops: CDR1 DFQATT, CDR2 SNEGSKA (reference sequence). The CDR3 loop spans 17 amino acids.

The chain recombines TRBV20-1 with TRBJ2-2; 7 nucleotides agree with TRBD2. CDR3 length equals 15 residues. With 0 bases clipped from V and 9 bases from J, the junction kept 10 bases outside the gene matches. CDR1 is DFQATT and CDR2 is SNEGSKA in the germline V gene (reference sequence). CDR3 sequence reads: CSARDPSGGPRELFF. CDR3 nucleotide sequence: TGCAGTGCTAGAGACCCTAGCGGAGGCCCCCGGGAGCTGTTTTTT.

The chain couples TRBV12-3 or TRBV12-4 to TRBJ1-1; tentatively, D is TRBD1 (6 bases). V lost 8 bases to trimming and J lost 5 bases, with 9 bases between them. CDR3 length equals 11 residues. In nucleotides, the CDR3 is TGTGCCAGCGGGGGCGGAACTGAAGCTTTCTTT. This codes for CASGGGTEAFF.

CDR3 sequence reads: CASGSIPGRGGAPPRGYTF. DNA for the CDR3: TGTGCTAGTGGCTCAATCCCCGGCCGGGGGGGCGCCCCGCCAAGGGGCTACACCTTC. The genes are TRBV12-5 and TRBJ1-2, with a tentative D call TRBD1 (6 bases). With 6 bases removed from V and 8 bases from J, the gap between germline ends came to 34 bases. This CDR3 contains 19 residues. Germline assignment: CDR1 LGHNT and CDR2 FRNRAP.

The rearrangement uses TRBV20-1 and TRBJ2-4; TRBD1 or TRBD2 may be the D gene (6 bases each). Germline loops: CDR1 DFQATT, CDR2 SNEGSKA (reference sequence). This CDR3 spans 13 amino acids. Deletions cut 3 bases from V and 6 bases from J, with 12 bases between. The CDR3 sequence is CSAREGQINIQYF. Here the CDR3 DNA reads TGCAGTGCTAGGGAGGGACAAATAAACATTCAGTACTTC.

This clonotype was counted at least ten times. V usage is TRBV6-1 and J usage is TRBJ2-2; D not resolved. V lost 6 bases, J lost 3 bases, and 5 bases lay in between. The CDR3 extends over 12 amino acids. Per the germline V gene, CDR1 is MNHNS and CDR2 is SASEGT. The chain's CDR3 is CASRGYTGELFF. The CDR3 nucleotides are TGTGCCAGCAGGGGTTACACCGGGGAGCTGTTTTTT.

The J gene is TRBJ2-6, the V gene TRBV24-1, with D perhaps TRBD1 (6 bases). V lost 10 bases, J lost 0 bases, and 18 bases lay in between. Germline V gives CDR1 KGHDR, CDR2 SFDVKD. The CDR3 is 17 amino acids. The CDR3 here is CATGRTGRLSGANVLTF. The CDR3 nucleotides read TGTGCCACAGGGAGAACAGGGCGACTCTCTGGGGCCAACGTCCTGACTTTC.

This clonotype was observed a few times. The chain carries TRBV6-1 and TRBJ2-7, with D possibly being TRBD1 or TRBD2 (5 bases each). There are 13 residues in the CDR3. V lost 7 bases and J 2 bases, leaving 12 bases between the germline ends. CDR1 is MNHNS and CDR2 is SASEGT in the germline V gene. This chain's CDR3 is CASTIGATYEQYF. As DNA, the CDR3 is TGTGCCAGCACGATCGGGGCCACCTACGAGCAGTACTTC.

This clonotype has a single count. This chain uses TRBV4-3 with TRBJ2-3; TRBD2 agrees at 9 bases. Germline V gene sequence: CDR1 LGHNA, CDR2 YSLEER. The V segment lost 2 bases and the J segment 0 bases; nucleotides outside the gene matches: 3. This CDR3 contains 16 residues. As DNA, the CDR3 is TGCGCCAGCAGCCAAATAGCGGGAGCTAGCACAGATACGCAGTATTTT. It encodes CASSQIAGASTDTQYF.

In its sample, this clonotype was seen a few times. The chain uses TRBV5-1 and TRBJ1-2, with D possibly being TRBD1 (6 bases). Germline V CDR1 and CDR2: SGHRS, YFSETQ. The CDR3 consists of 13 residues. Trimming removed 4 bases from V and 7 bases from J, with 14 bases in between. This chain's CDR3 is CASSPWDNVGYTF. The CDR3 nucleotides are TGCGCCAGCAGCCCTTGGGACAACGTTGGCTACACCTTC.